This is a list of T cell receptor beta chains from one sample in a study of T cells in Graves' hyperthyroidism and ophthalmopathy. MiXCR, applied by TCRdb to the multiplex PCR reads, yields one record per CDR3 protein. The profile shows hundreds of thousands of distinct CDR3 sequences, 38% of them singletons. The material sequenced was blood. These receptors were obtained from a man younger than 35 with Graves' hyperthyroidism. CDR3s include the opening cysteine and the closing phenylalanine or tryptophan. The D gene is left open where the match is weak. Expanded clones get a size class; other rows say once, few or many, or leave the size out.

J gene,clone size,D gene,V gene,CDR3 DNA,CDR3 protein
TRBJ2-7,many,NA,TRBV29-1,TGCAGCGGTATTCGGGGGAGCTCCTACGAGCAGTACTTC,CSGIRGSSYEQYF
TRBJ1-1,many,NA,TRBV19,TGTGCCAGTAGTATAGATGAGGGGAGAGCGACTGAAGCTTTCTTT,CASSIDEGRATEAFF
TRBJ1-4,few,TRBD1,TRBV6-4,TGTGCCAGCAGGATAGGGGACAGGGCGGATGAAAAACTGTTTTTT,CASRIGDRADEKLFF
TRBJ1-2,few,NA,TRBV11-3,TGTGCCAGCAGCCTATACAGGGAGTCTGGCGATGGCTACACCTTC,CASSLYRESGDGYTF
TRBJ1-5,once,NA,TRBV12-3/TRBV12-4,TGTGCCAGCAGTTTGGAGAATCAGCCCCATCATTTT,CASSLENQPHHF
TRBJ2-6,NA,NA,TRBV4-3,TGCGCCAGCAGCCCTAGAGGTGTGACGGAAACTGGGGCCAACGTCCTGACTTTC,CASSPRGVTETGANVLTF
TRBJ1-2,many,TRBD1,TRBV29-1,TGCAGCGGGGTGACAGGGGGCTATGGCTACACCTTC,CSGVTGGYGYTF
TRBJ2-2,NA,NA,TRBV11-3,TGTGCCAGCAGTCACCGCGGGGGCCACACCGGGGAGCTGTTTTTT,CASSHRGGHTGELFF
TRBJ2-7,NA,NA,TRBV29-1,TGCAGCGCCAGCAGCTACAGGGATTACGAGCAGTACTTC,CSASSYRDYEQYF
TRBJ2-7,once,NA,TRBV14,TGTGCCAGCAGCCAAGTGCAGGGGGGTTCCTACGAGCAGTACTTC,CASSQVQGGSYEQYF
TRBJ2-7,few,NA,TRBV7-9,TGTGCCAGCAGCTTAGGCCCGAGTTCGAGGAACTCCTACGAGCAGTACTTC,CASSLGPSSRNSYEQYF
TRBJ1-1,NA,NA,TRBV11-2,TGTGCCAGTCACGGTTTGGGGCAAGGGGGAGGAGTCCCTGAAGCTTTCTTT,CASHGLGQGGGVPEAFF
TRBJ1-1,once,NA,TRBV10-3,TGTGCCAGCTCCAACTATTTGACCGATAACACTGAAGCTTTCTTT,CASSNYLTDNTEAFF